Following are 10 T cell receptor beta chains from one sample sequenced in a study of blood T cell repertoires in COVID-19. Some clones are missing from TCRdb's copy, which holds only in-frame ones; the method was immunoSEQ multiplex PCR. The sample shows about 130,000 clones, roughly 79% of them seen only once. The sample was peripheral blood. These receptors were taken from a woman aged 60-75 years with active or convalescent COVID-19.

The chain couples TRBV27 to TRBJ1-5; D is possibly TRBD1 (5 bases). V shed 5 bases and J shed 1 base, with 12 bases lying between them. CDR3 length equals 15 residues. Germline CDR1 reads MNHEY; CDR2 reads SMNVEV (reference sequence). This CDR3 reads CASSRGGGSNQPQHF. Here the CDR3 DNA reads TGTGCCAGCAGTCGTGGGGGGGGGAGCAATCAGCCCCAGCATTTT.

J is TRBJ2-7 and V is TRBV19; 7 bases fit TRBD2. CDR1 is LNHDA, CDR2 SQIVND, per germline (reference sequence). The CDR3 extends over 14 amino acids. V was clipped by 3 bases and J by 2 bases; unmatched bases: 4. This CDR3 is CASSMTGGAYEQYF. As DNA, the CDR3 is TGTGCCAGTAGTATGACGGGAGGCGCCTACGAGCAGTACTTC.

In its sample, this clone was seen a few times. This chain links TRBV2 with TRBJ1-6; the match to TRBD1 covers 7 bases. This CDR3 contains 14 residues. V shed 5 bases and J 6 bases; nucleotides not matched to a gene: 4. The germline gives CDR1 SNHLY, CDR2 FYNNEI. CDR3: CASSLRQGNSPLHF. The DNA for the CDR3 is TGTGCCAGCAGTCTTCGACAGGGTAATTCACCCCTCCACTTT.

Only a few counts were recorded for this clone. In nucleotides, the CDR3 is TGTGCCAGCAGGGGGGACTACTTTGACGAAGATACGCAGTATTTT. This translates into CASRGDYFDEDTQYF. The chain joins TRBV6-5 to TRBJ2-3; 7 bases fit TRBD2. CDR1 is MNHEY, CDR2 SVGAGI, per germline. Trimming removed 6 bases from V and 5 bases from J; junction bases left unmatched: 11. CDR3 length equals 15 residues.

V is TRBV30 and J is TRBJ1-1; the match to TRBD1 covers 9 bases. J lost 4 bases, V lost 1 base, and 13 bases had no gene match. The CDR3 covers 17 residues. The germline V gene has CDR1 GTSNPN and CDR2 SVGIG (reference sequence). The CDR3 DNA sequence: TGTGCCTGGAGTGGGAACTACAGGGGGCGCGAGGGCACTGAAGCTTTCTTT. This encodes CAWSGNYRGREGTEAFF.

This chain uses TRBV5-4 with TRBJ2-5; 12 bases align to TRBD2. CDR1 is SGHNT and CDR2 is YYREEE in the germline V gene (reference sequence). This CDR3 region has 14 residues. V shed 3 bases, J shed 3 bases, and the junction held 0 bases outside the gene matches. In nucleotides, the CDR3 is TGTGCCAGCAGCTCTAGCGGGAGGGAAGAGACCCAGTACTTC. Amino acid sequence: CASSSSGREETQYF.

The V call is TRBV4-1, the J call TRBJ1-3, with D possibly being TRBD1 (5 bases). Per germline, CDR1 MGHRA and CDR2 YSYEKL. The CDR3 is 16 amino acids. The V end lost 2 bases, the J end lost 4 bases, and 15 bases lay between the germline ends. CDR3: CASSQRQGLKGNTIYF. For the CDR3, the DNA is TGCGCCAGCAGCCAACGGCAGGGTTTGAAAGGAAACACCATATATTTT.

This chain links TRBV4-1 with TRBJ1-1, with 9 bases lining up with TRBD1. This CDR3 is built from 18 residues. V shed 1 base and J 5 bases; nucleotides not matched to a gene: 14. Per germline, CDR1 MGHRA and CDR2 YSYEKL. CDR3 in amino acids: CASSQAFGTGTPSTEAFF. The CDR3 coding sequence is TGCGCCAGCAGCCAAGCGTTCGGGACAGGGACCCCTTCGACTGAAGCTTTCTTT.

This chain connects TRBV15 to TRBJ1-2; D not certain. V gave up 0 bases and J gave up 4 bases, with 12 bases separating them. This CDR3 has 15 amino acids. CDR1 and CDR2 (germline): LNHNV, YYDKDF (reference sequence). The CDR3 loop reads CATSRDRQRSYGYTF. CDR3 nucleotide sequence: TGTGCCACCAGCAGAGATCGGCAACGGAGCTATGGCTACACCTTC.

This chain uses TRBV6-2 or TRBV6-3 with TRBJ2-3; 10 bases are a match to TRBD1. Trimming cost V 2 bases and J 11 bases; bases outside gene matches: 13. CDR1 and CDR2 from the germline V gene are MNHEY and SVGEGT. The CDR3 sequence is 16 residues long. The CDR3 is CASSYAGTGAAVRQYF. The CDR3 DNA sequence: TGTGCCAGCAGTTACGCCGGGACAGGGGCAGCCGTGAGGCAGTATTTT.